These T cell receptor beta chains were read from a single sample in a study of T cell responses to AZD1222 COVID-19 vaccine. Assay used: immunoSEQ multiplex PCR; TCRdb lists only in-frame clones, some missing. The sample yields about 130,000 clones, roughly 86% seen once. The sequences come from peripheral blood, collected on day 0 of AZD1222 vaccination. These receptors were collected from an adult in good health. The CDR3 runs from the conserved cysteine through the conserved F or W. The order of the fields is D gene, clone size, V gene, J gene, CDR3 protein, CDR3 DNA. The D gene is left open where the match is weak. For some rows the clone size is stated as once, few or many, or as a class when expanded; others skip it.

>TRBD1|NA|TRBV18|TRBJ2-2
CASSPTGDTGELFF
TGTGCCAGCTCACCCACAGGGGACACCGGGGAGCTGTTTTTT
>NA|NA|TRBV6-2/TRBV6-3|TRBJ2-1
CASSYSPRRSYNEQFF
TGTGCCAGCAGTTACTCTCCTAGACGCTCCTACAATGAGCAGTTCTTC
>NA|once|TRBV5-1|TRBJ2-1
CASRGGQEVYNEQFF
TGCGCCAGCAGGGGAGGACAGGAGGTTTACAATGAGCAGTTCTTC
>NA|NA|TRBV14|TRBJ1-2
CASSQEFGGYGYTF
TGTGCCAGCAGCCAAGAATTCGGGGGGTATGGCTACACCTTC
>NA|NA|TRBV6-2/TRBV6-3|TRBJ2-2
CASSPAIQGDTGELFF
TGTGCCAGCAGTCCCGCCATACAGGGAGACACCGGGGAGCTGTTTTTT
>NA|NA|TRBV27|TRBJ1-1
CASHEKTGRGDTEAFF
TGTGCCAGCCACGAGAAAACAGGGAGAGGGGACACTGAAGCTTTCTTT
>TRBD1|NA|TRBV12-3/TRBV12-4|TRBJ1-2
CASSRTGDYGYTF
TGTGCCAGCAGTAGGACAGGGGACTATGGCTACACCTTC
>TRBD1|once|TRBV6-5|TRBJ1-6
CASSVGTDYNSPLHF
TGTGCCAGCAGCGTCGGGACAGACTATAATTCACCCCTCCACTTT
>NA|NA|TRBV27|TRBJ2-3
CASSTYHSTDTQYF
TGTGCCAGCAGTACATACCATAGCACAGATACGCAGTATTTT
>TRBD1|NA|TRBV3-1/TRBV3-2|TRBJ1-4
CASSPGDRGHEKLFF
TGTGCCAGCAGCCCTGGGGACAGGGGGCATGAAAAACTGTTTTTT
>NA|NA|TRBV6-1|TRBJ2-2
CASSAIPRGRRNTGELFF
TGTGCCAGCAGTGCAATACCGAGGGGACGGAGGAACACCGGGGAGCTGTTTTTT
>TRBD2|NA|TRBV4-2|TRBJ2-7
CASSQAWASGTYEQYF
TGTGCCAGCAGCCAAGCCTGGGCTAGCGGGACCTACGAGCAGTACTTC
>TRBD1|NA|TRBV2|TRBJ2-4
CASSYRGRMVKNIQYF
TGTGCCAGCAGCTACAGGGGAAGAATGGTCAAAAACATTCAGTACTTC
>NA|few|TRBV28|TRBJ1-1
CASRLTGGTEAFF
TGTGCCAGCAGACTAACAGGCGGCACTGAAGCTTTCTTT
>NA|NA|TRBV2|TRBJ1-4
CASRVLGGKLFF
TGTGCCAGCAGGGTCCTTGGTGGAAAACTGTTTTTT
>NA|once|TRBV15|TRBJ1-5
CATSRRETQHF
TGTGCCACCAGCAGAAGGGAAACCCAGCATTTT